This TCR beta chain was identified during a study of cytomegalovirus exposure and HLA in healthy donors (dated by TCRdb to about 2017). Regarding the research as a whole: An earlier analysis of more than 550 of the donors reported 276 Gb of sequence data and 117 million unique TCR beta sequences obtained from roughly 170 million T cells. Both class I and class II loci were covered by HLA typing, at four-digit resolution. The later analysis used no new phenotypic data to find candidate immune exposures, relying instead on TCR beta sequences and their occurrence across donors. In a later genetic analysis, genome-wide SNP genotypes for about 55% of the roughly 700 donors were used, and that subset was treated as a discovery cohort. About 300 gigabases of sequencing data and roughly 81 million unique TCR sequences made up an early release that covered fewer than 650 HLA-typed donors. In a later analysis, previously published TCR beta repertoires from roughly 710 donors were re-analyzed and high-resolution HLA genotyping was added so that TCR occurrence patterns could be studied. To decide whether each TCR beta V gene segment behaved as functional or pseudogenic, an earlier analysis of some 600 of the donors relied on high-throughput TCR beta sequencing. The number of typed donors differed by locus: about 620-640 for A, B, C, DRB1 and DQB1; 522 for DQA1; 606 for DPA1; and some 470 for DPB1. The study was designed to test whether signatures of past pathogen exposure could be identified by cataloging public T cell receptors. Of the roughly 400 genotyped donors, roughly 76% were placed in the genetic ancestry cluster associated with self-reported Caucasian donors. Alongside the repertoire data, information on donor age, sex, ethnicity and CMV serostatus was compiled. Because of strong linkage in the cohort, roughly five DR-DQ haplotypes were treated as single units for association and clustering. Besides the first cohort of roughly 700 subjects, a separate validation cohort made up of over 95 different subjects was used. The study profiled the T cell repertoires of about 640 subjects by immunosequencing and related them to cytomegalovirus serostatus. Among almost 400 genotyped donors of the cohort, an average of approximately 240,000 unique TCR beta nucleotide sequences were sequenced per donor, around 20% of them non-productive. To predict cytomegalovirus infection status, the study combined high-throughput TCR immunosequencing, statistical association of individual TCRs with disease status, and machine learning. All discovery cohort repertoires had been generated on a single sequencing platform.

Turning to this clone: Its antigen specificity is not known. Nothing much larger sits one base from this clone, and base qualities are not available.

What the work shows at the level of the full study, not this receptor alone: According to the authors, the approach could potentially be generalized to other disease states and immunological phenotypes. Some IMGT-functional V segments, including TRBV6-2 and TRBV6-3, could not be told apart with the 87-base-pair reads, so those segments were excluded. A later analysis associated about 17,000 TCR beta sequences with specific HLA alleles at a false discovery rate of 0.05. The study gave a list of 150 to 200 TCR beta chains associated with cytomegalovirus. Strong co-occurrence of HLA alleles, especially DR and DQ, made assigning TCR associations to individual alleles difficult. Because HLA typing was missing for some donors at each locus, association tests included only the typed subset. A later analysis found that HLA-associated TCR beta chains were more clonally expanded and had lower generation probabilities than equally common non-associated chains. In this cohort, only TCR beta chains were sequenced, and detectable features were limited by the absence of alpha or paired-chain data. Several of the top co-occurrence clusters appeared to be linked to parvovirus B19, influenza, CMV and Epstein-Barr virus, according to a later analysis. In an earlier analysis of roughly 560 of the donors, most TCR beta V segments were observed in productive rearrangements about 87% or about 30% of the time, broadly matching IMGT annotations. A few of the identified cytomegalovirus-associated TCR beta chains were confirmed in vitro to be specific for cytomegalovirus antigens. A later analysis found that TCR association rates varied across HLA loci, with DRB1 alleles showing the most associated TCRs and HLA-C alleles the fewest. Linkage disequilibrium might explain the correlated functional status among segregating V segments, but an unknown experimental factor could not be excluded. Fewer than 20 rarely observed V segments, including chromosome 9 orphons, were excluded from the earlier analysis of about 500 of the donors because counts were too low. The presence/absence analyses assumed that sequencing depth was roughly uniform across donors, and that assumption may not be true. CMV serostatus was the only immune exposure information available for the cohort. A cluster of highly shared sequence variants was judged likely to represent a technical artifact of the sequencing pipeline. In a later analysis, most CMV-associated TCR beta chains were found to appear HLA-restricted, with HLA associations seemingly driven largely by CMV exposure. Compared with the approximately 670-donor mean, donors in an Asian-associated ancestry cluster had fewer N-insertions in productive TCRs, according to a later genetic analysis. Cytomegalovirus status was reported to be diagnosed by the classifier with high specificity and sensitivity in both the original and validation cohorts. A further reported finding was that TCR beta sequences accurately predicted the HLA-A and HLA-B alleles for most subjects in the first cohort. V-gene and J-gene trimming of TCR beta chains was associated with a missense DCLRE1C variant in a later genetic analysis, and the association was replicated in an independent cohort. Most TCR sequences were seen in very few donors, while some public TCRs were found in many individuals.

The protocol used for the library was the immunoSEQ multiplex PCR assay. For the multiplex PCR, a mixture combining 60 forward primers for TCR Vbeta segments and 13 reverse primers for TCR Jbeta segments was used. The CDR3 region of rearranged TCR beta genes was amplified from genomic DNA with a multiplex PCR assay. On the Illumina HiSeq System, the amplified TCR beta libraries were sequenced as 87-base-pair reads. As for how the authors treated the data: A later analysis counted approximately 76 million unique TCR beta chains across the 690 or so repertoires, and 10 million to 12 million of these chains were shared by at least two donors. A nearest-neighbor algorithm error-corrected the raw reads and collapsed the reads into unique sequences, merging closely related sequences to remove PCR and sequencing errors. CDR3 sequences were aligned to IMGT reference sequences to assign V, D and J gene segments. Each retained sequence needed at least a six-nucleotide match to both a V gene segment and a J gene segment. A rearrangement counted as productive if the CDR3 had no stop codons and remained in frame with V and J, and every other rearrangement counted as non-productive. CDR3 was defined according to IMGT convention as the region running from the second conserved V-encoded cysteine to the conserved J-encoded phenylalanine. Sequences without an unambiguous match to a single V gene segment were excluded from the earlier analysis of approximately 600 of the donors. An earlier analysis of just under 600 of the donors called V segments functional above 56.7% productive rearrangements and segregating when the between-donor standard deviation exceeded 5%. A statistical classification framework was built to diagnose cytomegalovirus status from the catalog of TCR beta chain sequences. A later analysis assigned V and J genes by comparing TCR nucleotide sequences with IMGT/GENE-DB human TR gene sequences. In a later analysis, CDR3 sequences and most-parsimonious VDJ recombination scenarios were assigned using the TCRdist pipeline. In a later analysis, every TCR beta chain was defined by the combination of its CDR3 amino acid sequence and its V-gene family, and reads without a unique V-gene family were dropped. A later analysis removed over 500 highly shared, low-generation-probability nucleotide sequences to deal with suspected cross-contamination and a sequencing artifact. For each public chain, a later analysis derived a clonal expansion index from normalized ranks of inferred template counts within each repertoire. A later analysis computed generation probabilities with a VDJ recombination model fitted to out-of-frame rearrangements, and checked the results against IGoR. In a later analysis, hypergeometric tests were used to score TCR-TCR, TCR-HLA and TCR-CMV co-occurrence, with a repertoire-size bias correction applied to TCR pairs. To estimate false discovery rates, a later analysis permuted the HLA or CMV assignments 20 times. In a later analysis, co-occurring TCRs were grouped with DBSCAN, and TCRdist sequence similarity was added when clustering was performed within HLA-allele-positive subsets. Repertoires with fewer than 30,000 or more than 120,000 public chains, plus five repertoires with anomalous nucleotide sharing, were excluded from co-occurrence clustering. This is the immuneACCESS table as TCRdb keeps it, with only in-frame sequences that have V and J called. A part of the clones is gone; compared with another copy, unresolved V genes explain less than half, and the rest is unexplained. V and J calls and clone size come straight from that table; D and trimming were deduced from the DNA. Present in this sample are tens of thousands of clones, roughly four fifths of which were seen just once. Of the sample, around 3.5% is held by the ten largest clones.

The CDR3 measures 13 amino acids from cysteine to phenylalanine. The CDR3 DNA has 39 bases and is translated from base 1. Taken from the germline V gene, the CDR1 and CDR2 loops are SGHRS and YFSETQ. V is clipped by 4 bases and J by 7 bases, and the sequence between their germline boundaries is 15 bases long. In total, about 650 healthy bone marrow donors made up the cohort. At the time of sampling, every cohort member was nominally healthy, though immune exposures that went unrecorded were likely present. The donor tested CMV seronegative and was one of the 352 seronegative cohort members. A peripheral blood sample was provided by each donor, and peripheral blood mononuclear cells were used for TCR beta sequencing. Genomic DNA was extracted from the blood cell samples with the Qiagen DNeasy Blood Extraction Kit.

The TCR originated in a man aged 30-40 years in good health and CMV-seronegative. Sequenced input: PBMCs. The chain joins TRBV5-1 to TRBJ2-7, with a tentative D gene TRBD2 over 6 matching bases. At the DNA level, the sequence is TGCGCCAGCAGCCTAGGAGGGGAGAATGAGCAGTACTTC. It translates to CASSLGGENEQYF.